Below, one T cell receptor beta chain is given with its context. The target antigen is unknown. The CDR3 covers 14 residues. Germline-derived CDR1 and CDR2 are MNHEY and SVGEGT. Trimming removed 0 bases at V and 4 bases at J, with 9 bases between. A patient was excluded if there was uncontrolled infection, other autoimmune disease, pregnancy or lactation. This entry is derived from a study of T cells in Graves' hyperthyroidism and ophthalmopathy. Study-level information: Initial diagnosis, before any treatment, was when peripheral blood was collected.

TCR beta CDR3 sequences were amplified from RNA transcripts. Primed by the HTBI set, a first-round RT-PCR was run on the TCR CDR3. MiXCR was run by TCRdb on the multiplex PCR reads, yielding one entry per CDR3 protein. Here the sample spans a few hundred thousand distinct CDR3 sequences, 16% being singletons. Findings and limits, study-wide: In validation, the model predicted ophthalmopathy. These predictions came a median roughly 6 months before onset.

This rearrangement joins TRBV6-2 or TRBV6-3 to TRBJ1-2; TRBD1 might be the D (5 bases). The source material was blood. The receptor's source is a woman between 35 and 50 years old with Graves' ophthalmopathy. This chain's CDR3 is CASSYSGGGYGYTF. CDR3 bases: TGTGCCAGCAGTTACTCCGGGGGTGGCTATGGCTACACCTTC.